A single sample gave rise to the 5 T cell receptor beta chains below, sequenced in a study of blood T cell repertoires in COVID-19. Some clones are missing from TCRdb's copy, which holds only in-frame ones; the method was immunoSEQ multiplex PCR. The sample consists of some 270,000 clones, 70% to 90% of them appearing once. Material for sequencing was PBMCs or T cells enriched from blood (not recorded which). The source of these receptors is a woman in her 50s who had been exposed to COVID-19.

The chain is built from TRBV5-4 and TRBJ2-6; D gene unclear. The ends were cut back, 4 bases at V and 0 bases at J, with 11 bases in the middle. There are 16 residues in the CDR3. The germline V gene has CDR1 SGHNT and CDR2 YYREEE (reference sequence). The DNA of the CDR3 is TGTGCCAGCAGCCCCGCCTGGAGCTCTGGGGCCAACGTCCTGACTTTC. As protein: CASSPAWSSGANVLTF.

CDR3 sequence: CASSFRQGGSVNTEAFF. Written as DNA, the CDR3 is TGTGCCAGCAGCTTCAGACAGGGAGGCTCAGTGAACACTGAAGCTTTCTTT. This chain uses TRBV11-2 with TRBJ1-1; 7 bases are a match to TRBD1. Looked up from germline, CDR1 is SGHAT and CDR2 is FQNNGV. The V gene end was trimmed by 3 bases and the J gene end by 0 bases; junction bases not matched to a gene: 10. The CDR3 consists of 17 residues. The complete variable domain, with remaining parts taken from reference TRBV11-2 and TRBJ1-1, reads EAGVAQSPRYKIIEKRQSVAFWCNPISGHATLYWYQQILGQGPKLLIQFQNNGVVDDSQLPKDRFSAERLKGVDSTLKIQPAKLEDSAVYLCASSFRQGGSVNTEAFFGQGTRLTVV.

The chain uses TRBV7-2 and TRBJ2-1, with 7 bases fitting TRBD2. J was trimmed by 0 bases and V by 5 bases; bases with no gene match: 10. CDR3 length equals 17 residues. Germline-derived CDR1 and CDR2 are SGHTA and FQGNSA. This chain's CDR3 is CASSLLSGASSYNEQFF. CDR3 DNA: TGTGCCAGCAGCCTATTAAGCGGGGCCAGCTCCTACAATGAGCAGTTCTTC.

In its sample, this clone was seen once. This chain joins TRBV7-8 and TRBJ1-2; 10 nucleotides align to TRBD1. This CDR3 contains 16 residues. The junction had 7 bases not matched to a gene; V was cut back by 2 bases and J by 4 bases. Germline loops: CDR1 SGHVS, CDR2 FQNEAQ. CDR3 DNA sequence: TGTGCCAGCAGCTTACACCGGACAGGGGGGCCCTATGGCTACACCTTC. Encoded protein: CASSLHRTGGPYGYTF. Full variable domain (remainder filled in from reference TRBV7-8 and TRBJ1-2): GAGVSQSPRYKVAKRGQDVALRCDPISGHVSLFWYQQALGQGPEFLTYFQNEAQLDKSGLPSDRFFAERPEGSVSTLKIQRTQQEDSAVYLCASSLHRTGGPYGYTFGSGTRLTVV.

The CDR3 DNA reads as TGTGCCAGTAGTATGTCGGGGTCGGGCGGCTACACCTTC. It encodes CASSMSGSGGYTF. The chain recombines TRBV19 with TRBJ1-2; D is unclear. Germline CDR1 is LNHDA and CDR2 is SQIVND (reference sequence). Trimming left V 3 bases short and J 8 bases short, with 13 bases between. The CDR3 contains 13 residues. Filled out from reference TRBV19 and TRBJ1-2, the complete variable domain reads DGGITQSPKYLFRKEGQNVTLSCEQNLNHDAMYWYRQDPGQGLRLIYYSQIVNDFQKGDIAEGYSVSREKKESFPLTVTSAQKNPTAFYLCASSMSGSGGYTFGSGTRLTVV.